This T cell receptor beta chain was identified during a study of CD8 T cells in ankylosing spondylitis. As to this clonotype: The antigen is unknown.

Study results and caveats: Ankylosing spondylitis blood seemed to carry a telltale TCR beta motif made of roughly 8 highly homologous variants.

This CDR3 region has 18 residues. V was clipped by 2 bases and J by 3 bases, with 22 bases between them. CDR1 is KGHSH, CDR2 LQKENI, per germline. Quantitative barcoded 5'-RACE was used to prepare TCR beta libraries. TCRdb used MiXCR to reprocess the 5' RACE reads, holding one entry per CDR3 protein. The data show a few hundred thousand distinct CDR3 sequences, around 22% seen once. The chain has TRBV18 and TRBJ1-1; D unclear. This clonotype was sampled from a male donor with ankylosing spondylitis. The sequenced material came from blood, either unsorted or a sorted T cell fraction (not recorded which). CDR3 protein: CASSPRELGSRWDTEAFF. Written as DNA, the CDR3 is TGTGCCAGCTCACCAAGGGAATTGGGTTCACGCTGGGACACTGAAGCTTTCTTT.